Each of the 22 T cell receptor beta chains below was sequenced from the same sample in a study of blood T cell repertoires in COVID-19. Method: immunoSEQ multiplex PCR; TCRdb's copy keeps in-frame clones and lacks some. The sample has around 190,000 clones; approximately 83% are singletons. The sample comprised peripheral blood. These receptor sequences come from a human donor in a cohort sampled during active COVID-19.

V is TRBV27 and J is TRBJ2-7, with 9 bases that match TRBD2. V lost 5 bases to trimming and J lost 6 bases; unmatched junction nucleotides: 11. In germline, CDR1 is MNHEY, CDR2 SMNVEV (reference sequence). The CDR3 spans 15 residues. Written as DNA, the CDR3 is TGTGCCAGCAGTAGCCGCGGGGGACTAGCCGGCGAGCAGTACTTC. This sequence encodes CASSSRGGLAGEQYF.

The chain links TRBV28 to TRBJ2-7, with a weak D call TRBD1 (5 bases). Germline CDR1 MDHEN, CDR2 SYDVKM. Trimming shortened V by 3 bases and J by 6 bases, and 9 bases separated the two germline ends. This CDR3 contains 12 residues. The CDR3 loop reads CASSFPGREQYF. Written as DNA, the CDR3 is TGTGCCAGCAGTTTTCCAGGGCGCGAGCAGTACTTC.

The rearrangement joins TRBV7-2 to TRBJ1-6, with D maybe TRBD1 (5 bases). The CDR3 spans 15 residues. Germline CDR1 is SGHTA and CDR2 is FQGNSA. V lost 2 bases and J lost 10, with 15 bases in between. In DNA form, the CDR3 reads TGTGCCAGCAGCTTAATTCCAGGGCCGTACTCACCCCTCCACTTT. Its protein product is CASSLIPGPYSPLHF.

Worth noting for this clone: Other DNA sequences in the sample encode the same CDR3. J is TRBJ2-7 and V is TRBV9, with a possible D match to TRBD1 (5 bases). The CDR3 has 14 amino acids. Per the germline V gene, CDR1 is SGDLS and CDR2 is YYNGEE. The V end lost 0 bases, the J end lost 1 base, and 8 bases lay between the germline ends. The chain's CDR3 is CASSVGSGSYEQYF. The CDR3 region has the DNA TGTGCCAGCAGCGTAGGCTCAGGGTCCTACGAGCAGTACTTC.

The rearrangement joins TRBV7-2 to TRBJ1-5; TRBD1 might be the D (6 bases). V was clipped by 4 bases and J by 7 bases, with 11 bases between them. In germline, CDR1 is SGHTA, CDR2 FQGNSA. The CDR3 runs to 13 residues. The CDR3 loop reads CASSYRVEQPQHF. As DNA, the CDR3 is TGTGCCAGCAGCTACAGGGTTGAGCAGCCCCAGCATTTT.

This rearrangement joins TRBV6-2 or TRBV6-3 to TRBJ2-7, with TRBD2 identical over 12 bases. Germline V gene data show CDR1 as MNHEY and CDR2 as SVGEGT. The J segment lost 13 bases and the V segment lost 4 bases, leaving 17 bases of the junction unmatched. The CDR3 is made up of 16 amino acids. In nucleotides, the CDR3 is TGTGCCAGCAGTTCCCTGCCGGGACTAGCGGGCCTCCACTCTTACTTC. As protein: CASSSLPGLAGLHSYF.

This chain links TRBV28 with TRBJ1-5; a weak D match, TRBD1 (5 bases). This CDR3 region has 17 residues. Trimming pared 3 bases from V and 4 bases from J, leaving 19 bases between. Germline V gene data show CDR1 as MDHEN and CDR2 as SYDVKM. CDR3 in amino acids: CASSFFAGMGQNQPQHF. CDR3 coding DNA: TGTGCCAGCAGTTTTTTCGCAGGGATGGGCCAAAATCAGCCCCAGCATTTT.

This sequence joins TRBV27 and TRBJ2-7; 9 bases are a match to TRBD2. Germline CDR1 and CDR2: MNHEY and SMNVEV (reference sequence). CDR3 length equals 17 residues. V was clipped by 8 bases and J by 0 bases; unmatched bases: 14. In nucleotides, the CDR3 is TGTGCCAGCTCCCTTAGAGCGGGAGGAGGTCTCTCCTACGAGCAGTACTTC. This translates into CASSLRAGGGLSYEQYF.

V is TRBV18 and J is TRBJ2-7, with TRBD1 identical over 8 bases. Germline V gives CDR1 KGHSH, CDR2 LQKENI. This CDR3 comprises 14 residues. V dropped 4 bases and J dropped 0; count of bases not matched to a gene: 2. The CDR3: CASSQDRVSYEQYF. The CDR3 DNA reads as TGTGCCAGCTCACAGGACAGGGTCTCCTACGAGCAGTACTTC. Based on the CDR3 plus reference TRBV18 and TRBJ2-7, the full variable domain is NAGVMQNPRHLVRRRGQEARLRCSPMKGHSHVYWYRQLPEEGLKFMVYLQKENIIDESGMPKERFSAEFPKEGPSILRIQQVVRGDSAAYFCASSQDRVSYEQYFGPGTRLTVT.

This chain links TRBV6-5 with TRBJ2-1; the match to TRBD1 covers 8 bases. Trimming at V came to 3 bases and at J to 1 base, leaving 5 bases not matched to a gene. The CDR3 runs to 16 residues. Germline V gene sequence: CDR1 MNHEY, CDR2 SVGAGI. The CDR3 region is CASSYTGDRSYNEQFF. CDR3 sequence (DNA): TGTGCCAGCAGTTATACGGGGGACAGGTCCTACAATGAGCAGTTCTTC.

The chain is built from TRBV4-3 and TRBJ2-5; a weak D match, TRBD2 (6 bases). Germline CDR1 is LGHNA and CDR2 is YSLEER. The CDR3 loop spans 14 amino acids. Trimming took 1 base from V and 3 from J, leaving 9 bases between them. CDR3 bases: TGCGCCAGCAGCCAAGTATCGGGGGAAGAGACCCAGTACTTC. It codes for CASSQVSGEETQYF.

This chain links TRBV6-5 with TRBJ2-3; 10 nucleotides match TRBD2. The CDR3 loop spans 15 amino acids. The germline CDR1 and CDR2 sequences are MNHEY and SVGAGI. The ends lost 6 bases at V and 0 bases at J; junction bases unmatched: 3. In DNA form, the CDR3 reads TGTGCCAGCAGGCCAGCGGGAGGGAGCACAGATACGCAGTATTTT. Its protein product is CASRPAGGSTDTQYF.

The V and J genes are TRBV27 and TRBJ2-7; 8 bases match TRBD1. This CDR3 has 17 amino acids. The germline gives CDR1 MNHEY, CDR2 SMNVEV (reference sequence). V was pared by 3 bases and J by 4 bases, with 14 bases of the junction left unmatched. CDR3 coding DNA: TGTGCCAGCAGTTTTGGCATACCCGGGACAGGTCTTTACGAGCAGTACTTC. Translating gives CASSFGIPGTGLYEQYF.

The gene calls are TRBV6-5 and TRBJ2-6; D is uncertain. This CDR3 is 13 amino acids long. Deletions cut 8 bases from V and 0 bases from J, with 5 bases between. Germline assignment: CDR1 MNHEY and CDR2 SVGAGI. CDR3 sequence: CASEHSGANVLTF. In nucleotides, the CDR3 is TGTGCCAGCGAGCACTCTGGGGCCAACGTCCTGACTTTC.

This chain links TRBV9 with TRBJ2-7, with 9 bases that match TRBD2. Trimming removed 3 bases from V and 7 bases from J; junction bases left unmatched: 8. CDR1 and CDR2 (germline): SGDLS, YYNGEE. The CDR3 extends over 14 amino acids. DNA of the CDR3: TGTGCCAGCAGCGGTTGGGCGGGAGGGGAGGAGCAGTACTTC. Its translation: CASSGWAGGEEQYF.

V is TRBV9 and J is TRBJ1-3; 9 bases line up with TRBD1. Germline V gene lookup returns CDR1 SGDLS and CDR2 YYNGEE. V gave up 4 bases and J gave up 2 bases; unmatched junction bases: 4. This CDR3 contains 15 residues. In nucleotides, the CDR3 is TGTGCCAGCAGCACGACAGGGGGACCTGGAAACACCATATATTTT. This translates into CASSTTGGPGNTIYF.

The rearrangement uses TRBV9 and TRBJ1-6; the D is unclear. Trimming shortened V by 4 bases and J by 7 bases, and 18 bases separated the two germline ends. Germline CDR1 reads SGDLS; CDR2 reads YYNGEE. The CDR3 loop spans 16 amino acids. As DNA, the CDR3 is TGTGCCAGCAGCCCAGGAGAAATGGGGAGGAATTCACCCCTCCACTTT. This encodes CASSPGEMGRNSPLHF.

This clone has a single count. The V gene is TRBV7-3, the J gene TRBJ2-5; 10 bases agree with TRBD1. There are 15 residues in the CDR3. The V gene's germline CDR1 is SGHTA and CDR2 FQGTGA. Germline trimming cut 1 base from V and 5 bases from J; bases unmatched to any gene: 4. CDR3 nucleotide sequence: TGTGCCAGCAGCTTAAGGGGGGACAGGGGTGAGACCCAGTACTTC. It codes for CASSLRGDRGETQYF. Complete variable domain (other parts from reference TRBV7-3 and TRBJ2-5): GAGVSQTPSNKVTEKGKYVELRCDPISGHTALYWYRQSLGQGPEFLIYFQGTGAADDSGLPNDRFFAVRPEGSVSTLKIQRTERGDSAVYLCASSLRGDRGETQYFGPGTRLLVL.

This clone appeared once. The V and J genes are TRBV9 and TRBJ1-4; tentative D call: TRBD1 (6 bases). The CDR3 extends over 14 amino acids. Looked up from germline, CDR1 is SGDLS and CDR2 is YYNGEE. Trimming stripped 4 bases from V and 6 bases from J, with 13 bases between. CDR3 residues: CASSSQGWDEKLFF. Written as DNA, the CDR3 is TGTGCCAGCAGCTCCCAGGGGTGGGATGAAAAACTGTTTTTT.

Concerning this clone: The sample holds other DNA sequences that translate to the same CDR3. The chain carries TRBV29-1 and TRBJ1-1; maybe TRBD1 (5 bases). Looked up from germline, CDR1 is SQVTM and CDR2 is ANQGSEA. V gave up 4 bases and J gave up 0 bases, with 9 bases separating them. This CDR3 comprises 13 residues. CDR3 coding DNA: TGCAGCGTTGCCGGACACTTGAACACTGAAGCTTTCTTT. This gives the protein CSVAGHLNTEAFF.

This sequence joins TRBV7-9 and TRBJ1-2; perhaps TRBD1 as D (6 bases). V dropped 6 bases and J dropped 5 bases, with 13 bases sitting between them. CDR1 SEHNR and CDR2 FQNEAQ come from the germline V gene (reference sequence). CDR3 length equals 13 residues. CDR3 nucleotide sequence: TGTGCCAGCAGTCTGGACAGATCATATGGCTACACCTTC. This gives the protein CASSLDRSYGYTF.

In nucleotides, the CDR3 is TGTGCCAGCAGACGAAGGGGGCCGCACCATGAAGCTTTCTTT. It translates to CASRRRGPHHEAFF. V and J are TRBV3-1 (or the pseudogene TRBV3-2) and TRBJ1-1, with 7 nucleotides matching TRBD1. CDR1 and CDR2 (germline): LGHDT, YNNKEL (reference sequence). Trimming cost V 6 bases and J 7 bases; bases outside gene matches: 11. CDR3 length equals 14 residues.